The text below deals with one TCR beta chain. Its antigen is still unknown. Base quality data are lacking; no much larger clone is found one base away. The record originates from a study of T cell changes during pregnancy in multiple sclerosis (dated by TCRdb to the late 2010s). Turning to the overall study: Changes in the T cell repertoire over the course of pregnancy were examined in this study in women with multiple sclerosis.

CDR1 MNHNS and CDR2 SASEGT are derived from the germline V gene. V loses 7 bases at its end and J loses 2 bases; junction bases beyond the gene matches: 7. The CDR3 numbers 15 residues from cysteine through phenylalanine. Of the read, only the CDR3 DNA is kept; its 45 bases are in frame from base 1. The library relied on the immunoSEQ multiplex PCR assay. TCRdb's version of the immuneACCESS table is confined to in-frame rearrangements and falls short of the full clone set. An unresolved V gene accounts for under half of the shortfall where checked; the remainder is of unknown origin. For this sample there are fewer than 150,000 clones; around 95% appear just once. The ten largest clonotypes hold 0.44% of the sample.

The source material was peripheral blood, sampled after pregnancy. This clonotype originated in a female donor with multiple sclerosis, enrolled in a pregnancy study. This chain joins TRBV6-1 to TRBJ2-1, and 8 junction bases match TRBD1. For the CDR3, the sequence is CASTQTGVTYNEQFF. The DNA sequence reads TGTGCCAGCACCCAGACAGGGGTGACCTACAATGAGCAGTTCTTC.